Below, 29 T cell receptor beta chains from the same sample are listed, as sequenced in a study of cytomegalovirus exposure and HLA in healthy donors. The study ran its PCR with 60 Vbeta and 13 Jbeta primers. Profiling relied on immunoSEQ multiplex PCR, and the TCRdb table lists in-frame clones only, not all of them. The sample records about 150,000 clones, approximately 72% being singletons. Material: PBMCs. These receptor sequences come from a man between 18 and 35 years old in good health and CMV-seronegative.

V and J are TRBV28 and TRBJ2-3; 7 bases agree with TRBD2. The CDR3 sequence is 15 residues long. Germline V gives CDR1 MDHEN, CDR2 SYDVKM. V gave up 7 bases and J gave up 5 bases; unmatched junction bases: 12. The DNA for the CDR3 is TGTGCCAGCATAACGACGGGAGGCGGGGAAGATACGCAGTATTTT. This codes for CASITTGGGEDTQYF.

On this clone: Other DNA sequences from this sample encode an identical CDR3 as well. V usage is TRBV5-1 and J usage is TRBJ2-6; no definite D call. The CDR3 totals 15 residues. Germline CDR1 SGHRS, CDR2 YFSETQ. V was pared by 1 base and J by 0 bases, with 5 bases between. The CDR3 region is CASSLSGSGANVLTF. CDR3 nucleotides: TGCGCCAGCAGCTTGTCAGGCTCTGGGGCCAACGTCCTGACTTTC.

The chain has TRBV29-1 and TRBJ2-7, with 8 bases that match TRBD1. J lost 2 bases, V lost 4 bases, and 13 bases had no gene match. CDR3 length: 16 residues. Germline CDR1 reads SQVTM; CDR2 reads ANQGSEA. The CDR3 protein is CSVGGRSRTGTYEQYF. The CDR3 coding sequence is TGCAGCGTTGGAGGGAGGAGTAGGACAGGGACCTACGAGCAGTACTTC.

In its sample, this clone was seen a few times. The chain has TRBV7-6 and TRBJ2-6, with 9 bases matching TRBD1. V shed 2 bases, J shed 3 bases, and the junction held 2 bases outside the gene matches. Germline V gene lookup returns CDR1 SGHVS and CDR2 FNYEAQ. There are 16 residues in the CDR3. CDR3 sequence: CASSLRTGVGANVLTF. The CDR3, as DNA: TGTGCCAGCAGCTTACGGACAGGGGTTGGGGCCAACGTCCTGACTTTC.

In its sample, this clone was seen once. This sequence joins TRBV19 and TRBJ2-1; 10 nucleotides match TRBD2. This CDR3 spans 16 amino acids. Germline-derived CDR1 and CDR2 are LNHDA and SQIVND (reference sequence). Losses at the gene ends were 6 bases for V and 9 bases for J; bases not matched to a gene: 14. CDR3: CASRSGASGRGGEQFF. CDR3 DNA sequence: TGTGCCAGTAGGTCGGGGGCTAGCGGGAGAGGAGGTGAGCAGTTCTTC.

The J gene is TRBJ2-5, the V gene TRBV11-2; tentative D call: TRBD2 (6 bases). Trimming left V 0 bases short and J 1 base short, with 9 bases between. The CDR3 runs 15 residues. Looked up from germline, CDR1 is SGHAT and CDR2 is FQNNGV. The CDR3 DNA reads as TGTGCCAGCAGCTTAGATGGAGGGGCCCAAGAGACCCAGTACTTC. Translated, it gives CASSLDGGAQETQYF.

The chain couples TRBV7-9 to TRBJ2-7, with TRBD2 matching over 11 bases. V trimming: 1 base; J trimming: 5 bases; junction bases outside the gene matches: 1. The germline V gene has CDR1 SEHNR and CDR2 FQNEAQ (reference sequence). The CDR3 extends over 14 amino acids. CDR3 sequence: CASSLVLAGDEQYF. CDR3 nucleotide sequence: TGTGCCAGCAGCTTAGTACTAGCGGGAGACGAGCAGTACTTC. Full variable domain (missing parts from reference TRBV7-9 and TRBJ2-7): DTGVSQNPRHKITKRGQNVTFRCDPISEHNRLYWYRQTLGQGPEFLTYFQNEAQLEKSRLLSDRFSAERPKGSFSTLEIQRTEQGDSAMYLCASSLVLAGDEQYFGPGTRLTVT.

This clone was recorded once. The chain has TRBV7-2 and TRBJ2-2; 9 bases agree with TRBD1. Per the germline V gene, CDR1 is SGHTA and CDR2 is FQGNSA. CDR3 length equals 16 residues. Germline trimming cut 10 bases from V and 5 bases from J; bases unmatched to any gene: 14. The CDR3 DNA reads TGTGCCAATCGTAAGGCCGGGACAGGGAATACCGGGGAGCTGTTTTTT. Translation gives CANRKAGTGNTGELFF. Supplemented by reference TRBV7-2 and TRBJ2-2, the full variable domain reads GAGVSQSPSNKVTEKGKDVELRCDPISGHTALYWYRQSLGQGLEFLIYFQGNSAPDKSGLPSDRFSAERTGGSVSTLTIQRTQQEDSAVYLCANRKAGTGNTGELFFGEGSRLTVL.

V and J are TRBV4-3 and TRBJ2-3, with D possibly TRBD2 on 6 matching bases. Germline V CDR1 and CDR2: LGHNA, YSLEER. This CDR3 comprises 15 residues. Trimming pared 4 bases from V and 5 bases from J, leaving 16 bases between. Written as DNA, the CDR3 is TGCGCCAGCAGCCGGGGGGTAGCGGACTTAGATACGCAGTATTTT. It encodes CASSRGVADLDTQYF.

This clone showed up just a few times. This chain uses TRBV27 with TRBJ2-3, with TRBD2 as a possible D gene (6 bases). Trimming left V 2 bases short and J 4 bases short, with 16 bases between. The CDR3 spans 16 residues. Germline V gene data show CDR1 as MNHEY and CDR2 as SMNVEV (reference sequence). The chain's CDR3 is CASSLGRLVAADTQYF. Written as DNA, the CDR3 is TGTGCCAGCAGTTTAGGGCGGTTAGTAGCGGCAGATACGCAGTATTTT.

The table lists this clone with a count of one. This chain links TRBV11-2 with TRBJ2-7, with D hard to call. The germline V gene encodes CDR1 SGHAT and CDR2 FQNNGV. Trimming removed 5 bases at V and 0 bases at J, with 2 bases between. The CDR3 spans 11 residues. CDR3 protein: CASSHSYEQYF. The CDR3 region has the DNA TGTGCCAGCAGCCACTCCTACGAGCAGTACTTC.

V usage is TRBV4-1 and J usage is TRBJ2-2; 14 positions agree with TRBD2. Germline CDR1 and CDR2: MGHRA and YSYEKL. The length of the CDR3 is 18 residues. Trimming cost V 0 bases and J 5 bases; bases outside gene matches: 5. As DNA, the CDR3 is TGCGCCAGCAGCCAAGATCCAAGACTAGCGGGAGGGACCGGGGAGCTGTTTTTT. Its translation is CASSQDPRLAGGTGELFF.

The rearrangement joins TRBV7-8 to TRBJ2-7; TRBD1 matches 9 bases. Trimming at V came to 5 bases and at J to 2 bases, leaving 4 bases not matched to a gene. CDR3 length equals 14 residues. Per germline, CDR1 SGHVS and CDR2 FQNEAQ. The DNA of the CDR3 is TGTGCCAGCAGCCACGGGACAGGGCCCTACGAGCAGTACTTC. Translation: CASSHGTGPYEQYF.

The chain employs TRBV18 and TRBJ2-4; D might be TRBD2 (5 bases). This CDR3 is built from 15 residues. Deletions cut 2 bases from V and 0 bases from J, with 8 bases between. Germline lookup yields CDR1 KGHSH and CDR2 LQKENI. This chain's CDR3 is CASSPGGSAKNIQYF. In DNA, the CDR3 is TGTGCCAGCTCACCAGGCGGGTCAGCCAAAAACATTCAGTACTTC.

This clone has a single count. V and J are TRBV11-2 and TRBJ2-3; TRBD2 aligns across 10 bases. The CDR3 is 17 amino acids. Germline lookup yields CDR1 SGHAT and CDR2 FQNNGV. The V segment lost 1 base and the J segment 4 bases; nucleotides outside the gene matches: 8. CDR3 sequence reads: CASSLGASGSRADTQYF. CDR3 nucleotides: TGTGCCAGCAGCTTAGGGGCTAGCGGGAGTCGGGCAGATACGCAGTATTTT.

The chain carries TRBV18 and TRBJ2-7; D may be TRBD2 (6 bases). This CDR3 has 16 residues. The germline CDR1 and CDR2 sequences are KGHSH and LQKENI. Trimming left V 1 base short and J 2 bases short, with 15 bases between. The CDR3, as DNA: TGTGCCAGCTCACCACGGTTGGTAGCGGAAACCTACGAGCAGTACTTC. This sequence encodes CASSPRLVAETYEQYF.

This clone was seen a handful of times. The V and J genes are TRBV6-1 and TRBJ1-5, with no clear D. The germline V and J ends were trimmed by 3 bases and 0 bases, with 9 bases remaining between them. CDR3 size: 15 residues. Germline assignment: CDR1 MNHNS and CDR2 SASEGT. The CDR3: CASSEPGISNQPQHF. CDR3 nucleotides: TGTGCCAGCAGTGAGCCAGGCATTAGCAATCAGCCCCAGCATTTT.

This sequence joins TRBV6-1 and TRBJ2-7; 8 bases are a match to TRBD2. This CDR3 is built from 12 residues. Losses at the gene ends were 7 bases for V and 6 bases for J; bases not matched to a gene: 5. The germline V gene encodes CDR1 MNHNS and CDR2 SASEGT. The CDR3 is CASKAGGGEQYF. CDR3 bases: TGTGCCAGCAAGGCGGGAGGTGGCGAGCAGTACTTC.

The chain has TRBV10-3 and TRBJ2-3, with 15 bases lining up with TRBD2. Per germline, CDR1 ENHRY and CDR2 SYGVKD. V gave up 0 bases and J gave up 8 bases; unmatched junction bases: 6. The CDR3 spans 17 residues. The CDR3, as DNA: TGTGCCATCAGTGAGTCGGTCCCGGGACTAGCGGGAGGTACGCAGTATTTT. Translated: CAISESVPGLAGGTQYF.

This clone has more than one count but fewer than ten. CDR3: CASAGRLAFGPNNEQFF. The DNA of the CDR3 is TGTGCCAGCGCCGGGAGACTAGCGTTTGGCCCCAACAATGAGCAGTTCTTC. The rearrangement uses TRBV7-8 and TRBJ2-1; 8 bases are a match to TRBD2. Germline trimming cut 8 bases from V and 5 bases from J; bases unmatched to any gene: 17. The CDR3 length is 17 residues. The V gene's germline CDR1 is SGHVS and CDR2 FQNEAQ.

This rearrangement joins TRBV28 to TRBJ2-7; 12 bases fit TRBD2. Germline CDR1 and CDR2: MDHEN and SYDVKM. The CDR3 length is 16 residues. V trimming: 5 bases; J trimming: 4 bases; junction bases outside the gene matches: 9. This chain's CDR3 is CASSPQLAGGGYEQYF. The CDR3 region has the DNA TGTGCCAGCAGTCCGCAACTAGCGGGAGGTGGGTACGAGCAGTACTTC.

This clone was detected only once. The chain employs TRBV6-1 and TRBJ1-5; D perhaps matches TRBD1 (6 bases). This CDR3 has 12 residues. In germline, CDR1 is MNHNS, CDR2 SASEGT. For the CDR3, the DNA is TGTGCTACAGGGATTAGCAATCAGCCCCAGCATTTT. This sequence encodes CATGISNQPQHF.

This chain uses TRBV5-1 with TRBJ2-3; the D gene is possibly TRBD2 (6 bases). Germline V gives CDR1 SGHRS, CDR2 YFSETQ. Trimming cost V 3 bases and J 5 bases, with 25 bases left between them. The length of the CDR3 is 18 residues. The chain's CDR3 is CASSSTLGGRGGGDTQYF. The CDR3 DNA reads as TGCGCCAGCAGCTCTACATTAGGTGGGCGTGGGGGAGGAGATACGCAGTATTTT.

V gene TRBV28 combines with J gene TRBJ1-1; a possible D gene is TRBD1 (5 bases). The length of the CDR3 is 11 residues. V dropped 6 bases and J dropped 8 bases, with 10 bases sitting between them. Germline loops: CDR1 MDHEN, CDR2 SYDVKM. This chain's CDR3 is CASRRGGEAFF. The DNA for the CDR3 is TGTGCCAGCAGGAGGGGAGGCGAAGCTTTCTTT.

V gene TRBV14 combines with J gene TRBJ1-5, with unresolved D. This CDR3 has 14 amino acids. Germline V gene lookup returns CDR1 SGHDN and CDR2 FVKESK. Deletions cut 1 base from V and 7 bases from J, with 11 bases between. As DNA, the CDR3 is TGTGCCAGCAGCCAAGGACCGGGCGGGCAGCCCCAGCATTTT. Translating gives CASSQGPGGQPQHF.

V and J are TRBV7-9 and TRBJ1-1, with D possibly being TRBD1 (5 bases). V lost 4 bases and J lost 1, with 10 bases in between. From germline, CDR1 is SEHNR and CDR2 FQNEAQ (reference sequence). The CDR3 length is 14 residues. The CDR3 region has the DNA TGTGCCAGCAGCTCTGGGACTTCGAACACTGAAGCTTTCTTT. Translated, it gives CASSSGTSNTEAFF.

The V call is TRBV7-8, the J call TRBJ2-5; D is possibly TRBD2 (5 bases). CDR1 and CDR2 from the germline V gene are SGHVS and FQNEAQ. This CDR3 comprises 13 residues. Trimming left V 2 bases short and J 2 bases short, with 6 bases between. The CDR3 DNA reads TGTGCCAGCAGCTTACCGGGGCAAGAGACCCAGTACTTC. It translates to CASSLPGQETQYF. Combining the CDR3 with reference TRBV7-8 and TRBJ2-5 gives the whole variable domain GAGVSQSPRYKVAKRGQDVALRCDPISGHVSLFWYQQALGQGPEFLTYFQNEAQLDKSGLPSDRFFAERPEGSVSTLKIQRTQQEDSAVYLCASSLPGQETQYFGPGTRLLVL.

The chain employs TRBV6-5 and TRBJ1-2; D unclear. CDR1 MNHEY and CDR2 SVGAGI come from the germline V gene. CDR3 size: 14 residues. Trimming removed 0 bases at V and 8 bases at J, with 13 bases between. The CDR3 protein is CASSYSFLREGYTF. CDR3 nucleotide sequence: TGTGCCAGCAGTTACTCGTTCTTGAGGGAGGGCTACACCTTC.

This clone was recorded once. This chain joins TRBV4-2 and TRBJ2-5, with TRBD1 matching 11 bases. The ends lost 0 bases at V and 4 bases at J; junction bases unmatched: 4. The CDR3 loop spans 16 amino acids. In germline, CDR1 is LGHNA, CDR2 YNFKEQ. The CDR3 is CASSQDRGQGAETQYF. The CDR3 region has the DNA TGTGCCAGCAGCCAAGATCGAGGACAGGGGGCAGAGACCCAGTACTTC.